The rows below give T cell receptor beta chains drawn from one sample of a study of beta chain features in type 1 diabetes. Assay: immunoSEQ multiplex PCR; the TCRdb copy retains only in-frame clones and omits some. The table has hundreds of thousands of clones, 30% seen once. Sample: naive CD4+ T cells from blood. The origin of the receptors is a man younger than 30 in good health. Both conserved end residues are part of each CDR3. Fields, in order: clone size, J gene, D gene, V gene, CDR3 DNA, CDR3 protein. A D gene is named only where the DNA matches it firmly. Size values are once, few and many counts, or a class for expanded clones, and some rows have none.

size: NA; J: TRBJ2-3; D: NA; V: TRBV7-2; DNA: TGTGCCAGCAGCTCGAGTAGCGGAACAGATACGCAGTATTTT; CDR3: CASSSSSGTDTQYF
size: NA; J: TRBJ2-7; D: TRBD2; V: TRBV2; DNA: TGTGCCAGCCGGGGGGTGACCTACGAGCAGTACTTC; CDR3: CASRGVTYEQYF
size: NA; J: TRBJ2-3; D: TRBD2; V: TRBV7-9; DNA: TGTGCCAGCAGCCAAGGGACTAGCGCAGATACGCAGTATTTT; CDR3: CASSQGTSADTQYF
size: few; J: TRBJ2-3; D: NA; V: TRBV7-3; DNA: TGTGCCAGCAGCCCGGATAGGAGAGCAGATACGCAGTATTTT; CDR3: CASSPDRRADTQYF
size: NA; J: TRBJ2-5; D: TRBD1; V: TRBV20-1; DNA: TGCAGTGCTGGGACAGCGGAGACCCAGTACTTC; CDR3: CSAGTAETQYF
size: few; J: TRBJ2-7; D: TRBD2; V: TRBV7-9; DNA: TGTGCCAGCAGCTTCCAGGGAGGGTACGAGCAGTACTTC; CDR3: CASSFQGGYEQYF
size: few; J: TRBJ2-3; D: TRBD2; V: TRBV28; DNA: TGTGCCAGCAGTCGGAGACTAGCGATTGGGGATACGCAGTATTTT; CDR3: CASSRRLAIGDTQYF
size: few; J: TRBJ2-5; D: NA; V: TRBV30; DNA: TGTGCCTGGAGTTTCGCGCAAGAGACCCAGTACTTC; CDR3: CAWSFAQETQYF
size: NA; J: TRBJ1-1; D: TRBD1; V: TRBV5-1; DNA: TGCGCCAGCAGCTTACAGGGGGCGCGGGACACTGAAGCTTTCTTT; CDR3: CASSLQGARDTEAFF
size: NA; J: TRBJ2-5; D: NA; V: TRBV5-1; DNA: TGCGCCAGCAGCTTGGCCGAAACCCAGTACTTC; CDR3: CASSLAETQYF
size: NA; J: TRBJ1-5; D: NA; V: TRBV7-6; DNA: TGTGCCAGCAGCTTAGTCCCTCCGACAAGTAATAGCAATCAGCCCCAGCATTTT; CDR3: CASSLVPPTSNSNQPQHF
size: NA; J: TRBJ2-7; D: TRBD2; V: TRBV7-2; DNA: TGTGCCAGCAGTCGGCAACTAGCGGGACGCGAGCAGTACTTC; CDR3: CASSRQLAGREQYF
size: NA; J: TRBJ2-1; D: NA; V: TRBV9; DNA: TGTGCCAGCAGCGTACGGGGGCCCTACGACAATGAGCAGTTCTTC; CDR3: CASSVRGPYDNEQFF
size: NA; J: TRBJ2-1; D: NA; V: TRBV11-2; DNA: TGTGCCAGCAATCTGGGGGCTCCCCTGCGGTACAATGAGCAGTTCTTC; CDR3: CASNLGAPLRYNEQFF
size: NA; J: TRBJ2-5; D: TRBD1; V: TRBV18; DNA: TGTGCCAGCTCACCAGGGACAGGGGGTTATGAGACCCAGTACTTC; CDR3: CASSPGTGGYETQYF
size: few; J: TRBJ2-1; D: NA; V: TRBV5-6; DNA: TGTGCCAGCAGCCCCCTTAGCGGAGTTACTTACAATGAGCAGTTCTTC; CDR3: CASSPLSGVTYNEQFF
size: few; J: TRBJ2-6; D: TRBD2; V: TRBV2; DNA: TGTGCCAGCAGTGAGGGAGGGCTCTCTGGGGCCAACGTCCTGACTTTC; CDR3: CASSEGGLSGANVLTF
size: few; J: TRBJ2-7; D: TRBD2; V: TRBV2; DNA: TGTGCCAGCGGGACTAGCGTTCGGACGGACGAGCAGTACTTC; CDR3: CASGTSVRTDEQYF
size: NA; J: TRBJ2-5; D: NA; V: TRBV4-2; DNA: TGTGCCAGCAGCCTACCGGGAGCCCAAGAGACCCAGTACTTC; CDR3: CASSLPGAQETQYF
size: NA; J: TRBJ1-1; D: TRBD1; V: TRBV7-9; DNA: TGTGCCAGCAGCGGCCGGGACAGGGTGAACACTGAAGCTTTCTTT; CDR3: CASSGRDRVNTEAFF